The next 16 T cell receptor beta chains were all read from a single sample in a study of blood T cell repertoires in COVID-19. Libraries were prepared by immunoSEQ multiplex PCR; TCRdb keeps only in-frame clonotypes and omits some of them. Among about 82,000 clones, 60% to 80% were seen once, and the ten largest hold around 34%. Sequencing was done on a sample of peripheral blood. The receptors were sampled from a man aged 55 to 69 with COVID-19, enrolled during active disease.

The chain carries TRBV9 and TRBJ2-5; 12 bases line up with TRBD2. With 4 bases clipped from V and 5 bases from J, the junction kept 6 bases outside the gene matches. Germline CDR1 and CDR2: SGDLS and YYNGEE. The CDR3 sequence is 15 residues long. The CDR3 is CASSKGTSGLETQYF. Written as DNA, the CDR3 is TGTGCCAGCAGCAAAGGGACTAGCGGGTTGGAGACCCAGTACTTC.

J is TRBJ2-5 and V is TRBV9; D may be TRBD2 (6 bases). The V gene lost 0 bases and the J gene lost 5 bases, with 11 bases spanning the gap. Germline-derived CDR1 and CDR2 are SGDLS and YYNGEE. The CDR3 extends over 14 amino acids. CDR3 sequence: CASSVATGGETQYF. The CDR3 DNA follows: TGTGCCAGCAGCGTAGCAACCGGAGGGGAGACCCAGTACTTC.

The chain carries TRBV20-1 and TRBJ1-5; D is uncertain. The CDR3 spans 15 residues. Trimming shortened V by 3 bases and J by 0 bases, and 12 bases separated the two germline ends. Germline CDR1 and CDR2: DFQATT and SNEGSKA (reference sequence). The CDR3, as DNA: TGCAGTGCTAGTTCCAGTCCCGATAGCAATCAGCCCCAGCATTTT. It is translated as CSASSSPDSNQPQHF.

This chain connects TRBV6-2 or TRBV6-3 to TRBJ1-6; D is perhaps TRBD1 (6 bases). V lost 0 bases, J lost 7 bases, and 10 bases lay in between. The CDR3 spans 15 residues. Germline loops: CDR1 MNHEY, CDR2 SVGEGT. CDR3 region: CASSYSGAGNSPLHF. In nucleotides, the CDR3 is TGTGCCAGCAGTTACTCGGGGGCAGGGAATTCACCCCTCCACTTT.

The chain combines TRBV5-1 with TRBJ2-3; 9 bases align to TRBD1. Looked up from germline, CDR1 is SGHRS and CDR2 is YFSETQ. The J segment lost 5 bases and the V segment lost 0 bases, leaving 10 bases of the junction unmatched. This CDR3 contains 17 residues. This chain's CDR3 is CASSLGIGQGWIDTQYF. As DNA, the CDR3 is TGCGCCAGCAGCTTGGGTATAGGACAGGGGTGGATAGATACGCAGTATTTT.

J is TRBJ2-7 and V is TRBV11-3; D gene ambiguous. Germline assignment: CDR1 SGHNT and CDR2 YENEEA. The V end was cut by 6 bases, the J end by 5 bases, with 11 bases between. CDR3 length: 12 amino acids. The CDR3 loop is CASRGRSNEQYF. The CDR3 DNA is TGTGCCAGCAGGGGTAGGAGCAACGAGCAGTACTTC.

The chain has TRBV4-1 and TRBJ1-2; TRBD1 aligns across 9 bases. Germline V gene sequence: CDR1 MGHRA, CDR2 YSYEKL. The CDR3 runs to 14 residues. Trimming cost V 3 bases and J 8 bases; bases outside gene matches: 7. The CDR3 protein is CASSHPGQGSGYTF. The CDR3 DNA sequence: TGCGCCAGCAGCCATCCCGGACAGGGGAGCGGCTACACCTTC.

DNA for the CDR3: TGTGCCAGCAGCGTGGCGGGGGGCGGGATGAACACTGAAGCTTTCTTT. This translates into CASSVAGGGMNTEAFF. V usage is TRBV9 and J usage is TRBJ1-1; the D gene is possibly TRBD1 (6 bases). Germline CDR1 is SGDLS and CDR2 is YYNGEE. There are 16 residues in the CDR3. V was trimmed by 2 bases and J by 0 bases, leaving 14 bases between them.

This clone was detected a few times. The rearrangement links TRBV7-9 to TRBJ1-5; 9 bases map to TRBD1. CDR3 length equals 14 residues. In germline, CDR1 is SEHNR, CDR2 FQNEAQ (reference sequence). V was clipped by 2 bases and J by 5 bases; unmatched bases: 1. The CDR3 DNA reads as TGTGCCAGCAGCTTAACAGGGGGCGATCAGCCCCAGCATTTT. Residues: CASSLTGGDQPQHF.

This clone has only a few counts. The rearrangement links TRBV5-4 to TRBJ1-5; no clear D gene. Trimming pared 0 bases from V and 10 bases from J, leaving 14 bases between. Germline loops: CDR1 SGHNT, CDR2 YYREEE (reference sequence). The CDR3 runs to 14 residues. The DNA for the CDR3 is TGTGCCAGCAGCTTGGATGAGGGCCCTGGTCCCCAGCATTTT. It yields the protein CASSLDEGPGPQHF.

This clone was seen more than once but under ten times. This sequence joins TRBV29-1 and TRBJ2-7; 9 bases are a match to TRBD2. Germline V lookup: CDR1 SQVTM, CDR2 ANQGSEA. This CDR3 has 15 amino acids. J lost 5 bases, V lost 5 bases, and 13 bases had no gene match. This CDR3 reads CSVNSRGRAQDEQYF. CDR3 in DNA: TGCAGCGTTAATTCTCGCGGGAGGGCCCAGGACGAGCAGTACTTC.

The chain uses TRBV7-9 and TRBJ1-1, with a tentative D call TRBD1 (6 bases). Per the germline V gene, CDR1 is SEHNR and CDR2 is FQNEAQ (reference sequence). V lost 6 bases and J lost 0, with 8 bases in between. The CDR3 has 13 residues. The CDR3 loop reads CASSRTVNTEAFF. Written as DNA, the CDR3 is TGTGCCAGCAGTAGGACAGTGAACACTGAAGCTTTCTTT.

V usage is TRBV19 and J usage is TRBJ2-1, with 8 bases matching TRBD2. V trimming: 3 bases; J trimming: 6 bases; junction bases outside the gene matches: 4. The CDR3 runs 14 residues. Germline V gene sequence: CDR1 LNHDA, CDR2 SQIVND (reference sequence). CDR3 DNA sequence: TGTGCCAGTAGTATTAACGGGGGGGGCAATGAGCAGTTCTTC. Amino acids: CASSINGGGNEQFF.

V usage is TRBV5-1 and J usage is TRBJ1-4; possibly TRBD1 for D (5 bases). Germline loops: CDR1 SGHRS, CDR2 YFSETQ. V lost 0 bases and J lost 4, with 10 bases in between. CDR3 length equals 15 residues. CDR3 in DNA: TGCGCCAGCAGCTTGGAGGGGCAGTATAATGAAAAACTGTTTTTT. Translated: CASSLEGQYNEKLFF.

V and J are TRBV5-6 and TRBJ2-2; TRBD1 might be the D (5 bases). Germline CDR1 SGHDT, CDR2 YYEEEE. The ends were cut back, 2 bases at V and 1 base at J, with 9 bases in the middle. The CDR3 has 15 amino acids. The CDR3, as DNA: TGTGCCAGCAGCTTTTTACAGGTGAACACCGGGGAGCTGTTTTTT. This gives the protein CASSFLQVNTGELFF.

The sample holds one count of this clone. The rearrangement joins TRBV6-4 to TRBJ2-3; D remains unclear. CDR1 and CDR2 from the germline V gene are MRHNA and SNTAGT. There are 13 residues in the CDR3. Trimming removed 6 bases from V and 5 bases from J, with 12 bases in between. The CDR3 loop reads CASRPTVGDTQYF. In nucleotides, the CDR3 is TGTGCCAGCAGACCGACTGTAGGAGATACGCAGTATTTT.